What follows describes a single T cell receptor beta chain. The antigen is not known. Clones were sequenced by immunoSEQ multiplex PCR, and TCRdb holds only the in-frame ones, with some missing. The sample lists 77,000 or so clones; over 70% were seen once. The data belong to a study of lymphopenia after photon versus proton radiotherapy. Regarding the study as a whole: After lymphocyte nadir, photon-treated repertoires showed oligoclonal expansion, especially CD8+ Temra.

Germline V gene lookup returns CDR1 SGHTA and CDR2 FQGNSA. The CDR3 runs to 15 residues. Trimming left V 3 bases short and J 2 bases short, with 13 bases between. The material was peripheral blood, obtained from a patient treated with proton-based radiotherapy. This chain connects TRBV7-2 to TRBJ1-2; D gene ambiguous. This sequence was found in a man aged 55 to 69 with pancreatic cancer. CDR3 in amino acids: CASSFGPTLNYGYTF. CDR3 nucleotide sequence: TGTGCCAGCAGCTTTGGACCTACCTTAAACTATGGCTACACCTTC.